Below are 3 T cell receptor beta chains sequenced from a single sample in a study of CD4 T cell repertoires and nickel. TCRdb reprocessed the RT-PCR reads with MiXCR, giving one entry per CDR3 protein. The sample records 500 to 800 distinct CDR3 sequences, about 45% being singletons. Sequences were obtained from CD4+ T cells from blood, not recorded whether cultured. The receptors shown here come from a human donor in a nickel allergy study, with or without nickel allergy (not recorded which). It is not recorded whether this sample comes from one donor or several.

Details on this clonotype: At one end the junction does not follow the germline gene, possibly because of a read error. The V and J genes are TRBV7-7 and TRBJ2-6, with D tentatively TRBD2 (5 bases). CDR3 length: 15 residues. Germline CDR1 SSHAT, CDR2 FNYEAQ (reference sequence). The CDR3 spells CASSPRASGANVLTF. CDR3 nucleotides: TGTGCTAGCAGCCCGAGGGCTTCTGGGGCCAACGTCCTGACTTTC.

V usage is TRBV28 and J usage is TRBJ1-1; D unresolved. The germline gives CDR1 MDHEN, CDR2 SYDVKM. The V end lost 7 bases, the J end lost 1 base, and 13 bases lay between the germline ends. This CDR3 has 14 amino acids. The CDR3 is CASTSPGWNTEAFF. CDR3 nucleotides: TGTGCCAGCACTTCCCCGGGTTGGAACACTGAAGCTTTCTTT.

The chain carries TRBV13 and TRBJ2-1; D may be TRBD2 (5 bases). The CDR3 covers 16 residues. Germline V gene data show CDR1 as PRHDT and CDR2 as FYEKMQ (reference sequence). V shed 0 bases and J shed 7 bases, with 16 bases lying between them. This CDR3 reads CASSLGFGGRWNEQFF. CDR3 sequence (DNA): TGTGCCAGCAGCTTAGGTTTCGGCGGGCGTTGGAATGAGCAGTTCTTC.